These T cell receptor beta chains were read from a single sample in a study of T cell repertoires in cytomegalovirus infection. These TCRs' antigens remain unknown. One entry per CDR3 protein results from TCRdb running MiXCR on the reads. Here the sample spans 650,000 to 900,000 distinct CDR3 sequences, about 29% being singletons. The sequences come from cultured CD8+ T cells from PBMCs, collected from culture after CMV antigen stimulation. Receptor source: a human donor in good health (CMV status not recorded). Some clones in this sample may be carry-over from other donors' samples. Both conserved end residues are part of each CDR3. Fields, in order: clone size, J gene, V gene, D gene, CDR3 protein, CDR3 DNA. A D gene is named only where the DNA matches it firmly. Clone size is stated in some rows and not others, as once, few, many or a class when expanded.

clone size: NA; J gene: TRBJ1-6; V gene: TRBV6-2/TRBV6-3; D gene: NA; CDR3 protein: CASSYSIGGAEDSPLHF; CDR3 DNA: TGTGCCAGCAGTTACTCGATTGGGGGCGCTGAGGATTCACCCCTCCACTTT
clone size: NA; J gene: TRBJ2-5; V gene: TRBV6-2/TRBV6-3; D gene: TRBD2; CDR3 protein: CASRSLGLAGPGSETQYF; CDR3 DNA: TGTGCCAGCAGATCCTTAGGACTAGCGGGACCAGGCTCAGAGACCCAGTACTTC
clone size: NA; J gene: TRBJ1-2; V gene: TRBV27; D gene: NA; CDR3 protein: CASSLSKTGYGYTF; CDR3 DNA: TGTGCCAGCAGTTTATCCAAGACTGGCTATGGCTACACCTTC
clone size: NA; J gene: TRBJ1-6; V gene: TRBV6-1; D gene: NA; CDR3 protein: CASSEQSAASSSSPLHF; CDR3 DNA: TGTGCCAGCAGTGAACAGTCAGCGGCCAGTTCAAGCTCACCCCTCCACTTT
clone size: NA; J gene: TRBJ2-1; V gene: TRBV7-9; D gene: NA; CDR3 protein: CASSLGAGMNEQFF; CDR3 DNA: TGTGCCAGCAGCTTAGGTGCGGGGATGAATGAGCAGTTCTTC
clone size: NA; J gene: TRBJ1-1; V gene: TRBV19; D gene: NA; CDR3 protein: CASSIRGRGLEAFF; CDR3 DNA: TGTGCCAGTAGTATACGCGGCAGGGGACTTGAAGCTTTCTTT
clone size: NA; J gene: TRBJ2-5; V gene: TRBV7-2; D gene: NA; CDR3 protein: CASSFFGSEETQYF; CDR3 DNA: TGTGCCAGCAGCTTCTTCGGGTCAGAAGAGACCCAGTACTTC
clone size: NA; J gene: TRBJ2-1; V gene: TRBV14; D gene: TRBD2; CDR3 protein: CASSQRSGGKYEQFF; CDR3 DNA: TGTGCCAGCAGCCAAAGAAGCGGGGGGAAGTATGAGCAGTTCTTC
clone size: NA; J gene: TRBJ1-2; V gene: TRBV4-3; D gene: NA; CDR3 protein: CASSQEFEGVNYGYTF; CDR3 DNA: TGCGCCAGCAGCCAAGAGTTCGAAGGAGTTAACTATGGCTACACCTTC
clone size: few; J gene: TRBJ2-7; V gene: TRBV6-2/TRBV6-3; D gene: NA; CDR3 protein: CASSYSGTRSYEQYF; CDR3 DNA: TGTGCCAGCAGTTACTCGGGGACTCGATCCTACGAGCAGTACTTC
clone size: few; J gene: TRBJ2-5; V gene: TRBV7-4; D gene: TRBD1; CDR3 protein: CASRVGGPETQYF; CDR3 DNA: TGTGCCAGCAGGGTAGGGGGCCCAGAGACCCAGTACTTC
clone size: NA; J gene: TRBJ2-5; V gene: TRBV7-4; D gene: NA; CDR3 protein: CASSLPSPRRGGRETQYF; CDR3 DNA: TGTGCCAGCAGCTTACCATCCCCAAGGAGGGGGGGCCGAGAGACCCAGTACTTC
clone size: NA; J gene: TRBJ2-2; V gene: TRBV29-1; D gene: TRBD2; CDR3 protein: CSVEAGGGYTGELFF; CDR3 DNA: TGCAGCGTTGAAGCTGGCGGGGGGTACACCGGGGAGCTGTTTTTT
clone size: many; J gene: TRBJ2-1; V gene: TRBV7-2; D gene: NA; CDR3 protein: CASSYTVLGEQFF; CDR3 DNA: TGTGCCAGCAGCTATACCGTACTCGGTGAGCAGTTCTTC